This is a list of T cell receptor beta chains from one sample in a study of blood T cell repertoires in COVID-19. The protocol was immunoSEQ multiplex PCR, while the TCRdb copy is restricted to in-frame clones and leaves out a portion. The table shows around 220,000 clones, with approximately 86% occurring only once. The material sequenced was peripheral blood. Receptors originate from a woman in her 50s with COVID-19, enrolled during active disease. Both conserved end residues are part of each CDR3. A D gene is named only where the DNA matches it firmly. Size is stated for part of the rows, as once, few or many counts, or as a class when the clone is expanded.

CDR3 protein,CDR3 DNA,V gene,clone size,D gene,J gene
CASSQGGNEQFF,TGTGCCAGTAGTCAGGGGGGCAATGAGCAGTTCTTC,TRBV19,NA,NA,TRBJ2-1
CASTRPYSNQPQHF,TGTGCCAGCACCCGCCCCTATAGCAATCAGCCCCAGCATTTT,TRBV19,NA,NA,TRBJ1-5
CASSLTPSSTDTQYF,TGTGCCAGCAGCTTGACACCTTCTAGCACAGATACGCAGTATTTT,TRBV5-4,few,NA,TRBJ2-3
CASSNEIRTSGDLETQYF,TGTGCCAGCAGTAACGAAATCCGGACTAGCGGGGACCTGGAGACCCAGTACTTC,TRBV28,NA,TRBD2,TRBJ2-5
CASSPGPQGVLNEKLFF,TGCGCCAGCAGCCCGGGCCCCCAAGGGGTGCTAAATGAAAAACTGTTTTTT,TRBV5-1,NA,NA,TRBJ1-4
CASSIGRANSPLHF,TGTGCCAGCAGCATCGGTCGAGCTAATTCACCCCTCCACTTT,TRBV3-1/TRBV3-2,NA,NA,TRBJ1-6
CASSLRGNSYEQYF,TGTGCCAGCAGTTTGCGAGGAAACTCCTACGAGCAGTACTTC,TRBV28,NA,NA,TRBJ2-7
CASSLSTYNEQFF,TGTGCCAGCAGCTTGTCCACCTACAATGAGCAGTTCTTC,TRBV11-3,NA,NA,TRBJ2-1
CASSYSTEGNQPQHF,TGTGCCAGCAGTTACTCGACAGAGGGCAATCAGCCCCAGCATTTT,TRBV6-5,once,NA,TRBJ1-5
CASSPPRNSPLHF,TGTGCCAGCAGCCCCCCCCGTAATTCACCCCTCCACTTT,TRBV3-1/TRBV3-2,NA,NA,TRBJ1-6
CASSLERDTFYEQYF,TGTGCCAGCAGCCTAGAAAGGGACACCTTCTACGAGCAGTACTTC,TRBV11-2,few,NA,TRBJ2-7
CASSNSGENTQYF,TGTGCCAGCAGCAATAGCGGGGAGAATACGCAGTATTTT,TRBV3-1/TRBV3-2,NA,TRBD2,TRBJ2-3
CASSVNRPGLGNTIYF,TGTGCCAGCAGCGTGAACAGGCCTGGGCTCGGAAACACCATATATTTT,TRBV9,once,NA,TRBJ1-3
CASSPGLAGGSGGTDTQYF,TGTGCCAGCAGTCCCGGACTAGCGGGGGGTTCGGGGGGCACAGATACGCAGTATTTT,TRBV3-1/TRBV3-2,NA,TRBD2,TRBJ2-3
CAISVIVGSLQYF,TGTGCCATCAGTGTAATTGTGGGCAGTCTCCAGTACTTC,TRBV10-3,NA,NA,TRBJ2-5
CASRTGTGAYEQYF,TGTGCCAGCAGGACCGGGACGGGAGCCTACGAGCAGTACTTC,TRBV7-2,many,NA,TRBJ2-7
CATLAGENNEQFF,TGTGCCACGTTAGCGGGGGAGAACAATGAGCAGTTCTTC,TRBV10-3,NA,TRBD2,TRBJ2-1
CASSPLTRQGRSPQHF,TGTGCCAGCAGTCCACTAACCCGACAGGGAAGGTCGCCCCAGCATTTT,TRBV27,NA,TRBD1,TRBJ1-5
CASSRGLGGRNEQFF,TGCGCCAGCAGCCGCGGACTAGGGGGTCGAAATGAGCAGTTCTTC,TRBV5-1,NA,NA,TRBJ2-1
CASSEAFIAGGIDTQYF,TGTGCCAGCAGTGAAGCTTTCATAGCGGGGGGGATAGATACGCAGTATTTT,TRBV2,NA,TRBD2,TRBJ2-3
CASSPATQGSVGSSGANVLTF,TGTGCCAGCTCACCCGCCACACAGGGCTCTGTAGGGAGCTCTGGGGCCAACGTCCTGACTTTC,TRBV18,once,NA,TRBJ2-6
CASSVTGLTGELFF,TGTGCCAGCAGTGTAACAGGGCTCACCGGGGAGCTGTTTTTT,TRBV25-1,once,NA,TRBJ2-2
CASSFLLSSYNEQFF,TGTGCCAGCAGCTTTCTCCTGAGCTCCTACAATGAGCAGTTCTTC,TRBV7-2,NA,NA,TRBJ2-1
CASSEAVNQPQHF,TGTGCCAGCAGTGAGGCCGTCAATCAGCCCCAGCATTTT,TRBV6-1,NA,NA,TRBJ1-5
CASSRLELAGAAGQYF,TGTGCCAGCAGCCGTTTGGAACTAGCGGGGGCCGCGGGACAGTACTTC,TRBV5-6,NA,TRBD2,TRBJ2-7
CATGGRSGELFF,TGTGCCACCGGCGGGCGGAGCGGGGAGCTGTTTTTT,TRBV24-1,NA,NA,TRBJ2-2
CAWGFGDRGNSPLHF,TGTGCCTGGGGGTTTGGGGACAGGGGCAATTCACCCCTCCACTTT,TRBV30,NA,TRBD1,TRBJ1-6
CASSHPRRDSYNEQFF,TGTGCCAGCAGTCACCCTAGGCGTGACTCCTACAATGAGCAGTTCTTC,TRBV28,NA,NA,TRBJ2-1
CATRGAPYNSPLHF,TGTGCCACCAGGGGCGCCCCCTATAATTCACCCCTCCACTTT,TRBV19,few,NA,TRBJ1-6
CASSFVGQGEAFF,TGTGCCAGCAGTTTTGTAGGACAGGGCGAAGCTTTCTTT,TRBV28,NA,TRBD1,TRBJ1-1
CASNEGNQPQHF,TGCGCCAGCAACGAGGGCAATCAGCCCCAGCATTTT,TRBV10-2,NA,NA,TRBJ1-5
CASKPLYTGELFF,TGTGCCAGTAAGCCCTTGTACACCGGGGAGCTGTTTTTT,TRBV19,once,NA,TRBJ2-2
CASSQEALASHEQYF,TGCGCCAGCAGCCAAGAGGCACTAGCGAGCCACGAGCAGTACTTC,TRBV4-3,NA,TRBD2,TRBJ2-7
CASSGIGGGGYTF,TGTGCCAGCAGTGGAATAGGGGGCGGAGGCTACACCTTC,TRBV12-3/TRBV12-4,NA,TRBD1,TRBJ1-2
CASSLGRGGDTQYF,TGCGCCAGCAGCTTGGGCAGGGGCGGAGATACGCAGTATTTT,TRBV5-1,NA,NA,TRBJ2-3
CASSLSLGGAGADTQYF,TGTGCCAGCAGTTTATCCTTAGGGGGGGCCGGGGCAGATACGCAGTATTTT,TRBV27,NA,NA,TRBJ2-3
CASSLVQQGNEQYF,TGTGCCAGCAGCTTAGTACAACAGGGGAACGAGCAGTACTTC,TRBV11-2,NA,TRBD1,TRBJ2-7
CASSRFQGPHQPQHF,TGTGCCAGCAGTCGATTCCAGGGCCCCCATCAGCCCCAGCATTTT,TRBV28,NA,NA,TRBJ1-5
CASSERWGDNEKLFF,TGCGCCAGCAGTGAGCGGTGGGGGGATAATGAAAAACTGTTTTTT,TRBV10-2,NA,NA,TRBJ1-4
CAISRDIGNTIYF,TGTGCCATCAGCCGGGACATTGGAAACACCATATATTTT,TRBV10-3,NA,NA,TRBJ1-3
CATSRDPRGSNQPQHF,TGTGCCACCAGCAGAGATCCCAGGGGAAGCAATCAGCCCCAGCATTTT,TRBV15,NA,NA,TRBJ1-5
CSVGGVRGNTIYF,TGCAGCGTTGGGGGAGTTAGGGGAAACACCATATATTTT,TRBV29-1,NA,NA,TRBJ1-3
CASSIPGGNTEAFF,TGTGCCAGTAGTATCCCCGGGGGGAACACTGAAGCTTTCTTT,TRBV19,NA,NA,TRBJ1-1
CATIQGTGELFF,TGTGCCACCATACAGGGCACCGGGGAGCTGTTTTTT,TRBV24-1,NA,NA,TRBJ2-2
CASSNPGLAGWADTQYF,TGTGCCAGCAGTAACCCCGGACTAGCGGGGTGGGCAGATACGCAGTATTTT,TRBV6-2/TRBV6-3,NA,TRBD2,TRBJ2-3
CASSIGGHFYGYTF,TGTGCCAGCAGCATAGGGGGCCACTTCTATGGCTACACCTTC,TRBV7-9,NA,TRBD1,TRBJ1-2
CASSYSRGTGVSYNEQFF,TGTGCCAGCAGTTACTCGAGGGGGACAGGGGTCTCCTACAATGAGCAGTTCTTC,TRBV6-2/TRBV6-3,few,TRBD1,TRBJ2-1
CASRAWTGGMNTEAFF,TGTGCCAGCAGAGCCTGGACAGGGGGAATGAACACTGAAGCTTTCTTT,TRBV3-1/TRBV3-2,once,TRBD1,TRBJ1-1
CASSRGDFSNYGYTF,TGTGCCAGCAGTCGAGGGGACTTTTCGAACTATGGCTACACCTTC,TRBV6-5,NA,NA,TRBJ1-2
CASSTHGVAGVNEQFF,TGTGCCAGCAGTACCCACGGGGTAGCGGGGGTAAATGAGCAGTTCTTC,TRBV9,NA,TRBD2,TRBJ2-1